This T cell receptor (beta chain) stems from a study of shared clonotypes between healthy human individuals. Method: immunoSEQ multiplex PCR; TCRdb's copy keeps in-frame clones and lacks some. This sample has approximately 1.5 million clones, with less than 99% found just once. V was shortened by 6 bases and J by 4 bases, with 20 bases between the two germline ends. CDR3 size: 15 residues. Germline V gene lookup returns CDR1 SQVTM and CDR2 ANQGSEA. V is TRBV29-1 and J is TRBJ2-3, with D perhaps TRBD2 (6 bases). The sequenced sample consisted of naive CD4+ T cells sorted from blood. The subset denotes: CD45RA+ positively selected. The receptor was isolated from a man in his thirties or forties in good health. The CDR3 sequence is CSVAGSAGSPDTQYF. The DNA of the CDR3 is TGCAGCGTCGCCGGGTCCGCCGGGAGTCCAGATACGCAGTATTTT.